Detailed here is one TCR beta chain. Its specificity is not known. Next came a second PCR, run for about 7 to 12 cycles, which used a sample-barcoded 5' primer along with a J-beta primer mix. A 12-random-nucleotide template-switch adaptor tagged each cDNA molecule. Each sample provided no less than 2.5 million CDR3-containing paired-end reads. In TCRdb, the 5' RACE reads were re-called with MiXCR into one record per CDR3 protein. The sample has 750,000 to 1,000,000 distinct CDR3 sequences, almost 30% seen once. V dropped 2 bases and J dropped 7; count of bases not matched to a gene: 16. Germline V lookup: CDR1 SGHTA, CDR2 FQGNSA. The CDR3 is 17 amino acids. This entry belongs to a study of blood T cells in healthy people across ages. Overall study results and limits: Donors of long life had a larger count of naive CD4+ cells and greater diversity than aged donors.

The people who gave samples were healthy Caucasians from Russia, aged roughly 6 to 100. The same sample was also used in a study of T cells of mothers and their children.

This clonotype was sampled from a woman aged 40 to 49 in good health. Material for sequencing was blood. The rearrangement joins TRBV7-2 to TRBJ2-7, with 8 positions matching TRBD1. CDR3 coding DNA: TGTGCCAGCAGCTTATCGTCATGGGGGCAGGGGGCGCGGGAGCAGTACTTC. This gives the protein CASSLSSWGQGAREQYF.